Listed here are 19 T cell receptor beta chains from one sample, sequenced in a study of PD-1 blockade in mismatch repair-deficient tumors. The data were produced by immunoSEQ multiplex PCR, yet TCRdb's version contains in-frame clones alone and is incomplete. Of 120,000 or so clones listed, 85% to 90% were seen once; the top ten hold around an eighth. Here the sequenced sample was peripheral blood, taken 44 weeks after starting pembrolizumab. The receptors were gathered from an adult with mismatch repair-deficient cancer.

For the CDR3, the DNA is TGCGCCAGCAGCTTGGCGACGGAAGCTGAAGCTTTCTTT. The encoded protein is CASSLATEAEAFF. The chain carries TRBV5-1 and TRBJ1-1, with unresolved D. Germline CDR1 SGHRS, CDR2 YFSETQ. The length of the CDR3 is 13 residues. V lost 0 bases, J lost 6 bases, and 9 bases lay in between.

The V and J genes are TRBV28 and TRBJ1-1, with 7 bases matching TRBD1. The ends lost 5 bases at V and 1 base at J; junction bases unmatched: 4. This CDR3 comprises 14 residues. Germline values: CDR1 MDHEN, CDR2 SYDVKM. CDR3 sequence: CASSPWTGNTEAFF. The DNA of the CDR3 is TGTGCCAGCAGTCCTTGGACAGGGAACACTGAAGCTTTCTTT.

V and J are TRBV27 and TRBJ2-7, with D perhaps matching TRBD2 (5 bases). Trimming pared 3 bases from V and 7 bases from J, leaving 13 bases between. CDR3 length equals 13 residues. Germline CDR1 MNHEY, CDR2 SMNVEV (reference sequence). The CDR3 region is CASSFIGGFEQYF. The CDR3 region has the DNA TGTGCCAGCAGTTTTATAGGCGGGTTTGAGCAGTACTTC.

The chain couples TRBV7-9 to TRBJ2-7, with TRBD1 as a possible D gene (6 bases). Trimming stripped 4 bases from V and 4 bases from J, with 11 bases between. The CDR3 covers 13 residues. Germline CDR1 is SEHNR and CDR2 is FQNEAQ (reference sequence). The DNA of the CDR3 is TGTGCCAGCAGCTGGTTAGGGGGATACGAGCAGTACTTC. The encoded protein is CASSWLGGYEQYF.

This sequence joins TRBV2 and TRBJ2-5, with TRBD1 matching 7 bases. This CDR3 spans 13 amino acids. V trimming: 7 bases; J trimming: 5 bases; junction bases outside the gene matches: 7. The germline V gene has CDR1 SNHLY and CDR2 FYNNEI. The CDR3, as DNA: TGTGCCAGCACTTCAGGGGGTTTCGAGACCCAGTACTTC. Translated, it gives CASTSGGFETQYF. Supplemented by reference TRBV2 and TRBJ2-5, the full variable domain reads EPEVTQTPSHQVTQMGQEVILRCVPISNHLYFYWYRQILGQKVEFLVSFYNNEISEKSEIFDDQFSVERPDGSNFTLKIRSTKLEDSAMYFCASTSGGFETQYFGPGTRLLVL.

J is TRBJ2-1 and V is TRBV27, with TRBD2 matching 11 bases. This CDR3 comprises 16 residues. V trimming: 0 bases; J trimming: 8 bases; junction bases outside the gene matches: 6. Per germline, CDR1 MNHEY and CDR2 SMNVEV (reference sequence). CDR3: CASSLSGGLAVHEQFF. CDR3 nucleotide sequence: TGTGCCAGCAGTTTATCGGGGGGACTAGCGGTCCATGAGCAGTTCTTC.

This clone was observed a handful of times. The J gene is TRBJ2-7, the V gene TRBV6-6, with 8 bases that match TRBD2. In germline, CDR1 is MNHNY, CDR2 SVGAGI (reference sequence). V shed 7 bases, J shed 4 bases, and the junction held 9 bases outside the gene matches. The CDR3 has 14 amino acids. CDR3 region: CASISGGPNYEQYF. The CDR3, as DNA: TGTGCCAGCATCTCGGGAGGGCCTAATTACGAGCAGTACTTC.

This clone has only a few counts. The CDR3 region is CASSESGPPYEQYF. CDR3 DNA sequence: TGCGCCAGCAGTGAGTCCGGTCCTCCCTACGAGCAGTACTTC. The V and J genes are TRBV10-2 and TRBJ2-7; D remains ambiguous. V lost 0 bases, J lost 2 bases, and 8 bases lay in between. The germline CDR1 and CDR2 sequences are WSHSY and SAAADI. The CDR3 loop spans 14 amino acids.

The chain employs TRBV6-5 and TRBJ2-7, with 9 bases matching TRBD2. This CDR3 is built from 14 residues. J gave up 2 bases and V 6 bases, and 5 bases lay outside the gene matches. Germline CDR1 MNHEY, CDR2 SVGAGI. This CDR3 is CASSPSSGAYEQYF. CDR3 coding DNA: TGTGCCAGCAGCCCTTCTAGCGGGGCCTACGAGCAGTACTTC.

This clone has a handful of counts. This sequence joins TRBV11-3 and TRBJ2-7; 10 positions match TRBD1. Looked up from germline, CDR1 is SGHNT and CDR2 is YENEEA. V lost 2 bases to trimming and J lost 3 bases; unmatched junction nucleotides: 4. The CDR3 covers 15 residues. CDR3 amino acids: CASSLRRDRGYEQYF. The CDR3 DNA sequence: TGTGCCAGCAGCTTACGCCGGGACAGGGGCTACGAGCAGTACTTC.

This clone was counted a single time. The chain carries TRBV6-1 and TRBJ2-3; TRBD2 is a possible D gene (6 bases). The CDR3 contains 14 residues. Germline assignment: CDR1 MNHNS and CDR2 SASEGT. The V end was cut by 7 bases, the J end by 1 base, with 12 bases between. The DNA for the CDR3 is TGTGCCAGCAAACGGGAGTTGGGCACAGATACGCAGTATTTT. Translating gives CASKRELGTDTQYF.

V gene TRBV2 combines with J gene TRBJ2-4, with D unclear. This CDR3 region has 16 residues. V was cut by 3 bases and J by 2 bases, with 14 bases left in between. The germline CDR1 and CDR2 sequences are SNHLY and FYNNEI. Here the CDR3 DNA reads TGTGCCAGCAGTGAGCTCTCCCTAAGTCCCAAAAACATTCAGTACTTC. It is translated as CASSELSLSPKNIQYF.

CDR3 sequence (DNA): TGTGCCAGCTTCCCAGGTGATACCGGAAACACCATATATTTT. The encoded protein is CASFPGDTGNTIYF. The chain combines TRBV6-1 with TRBJ1-3; D unclear. Trimming took off 8 bases at V and 4 bases at J, with 15 bases between the two ends. The V gene's germline CDR1 is MNHNS and CDR2 SASEGT. The CDR3 has 14 amino acids.

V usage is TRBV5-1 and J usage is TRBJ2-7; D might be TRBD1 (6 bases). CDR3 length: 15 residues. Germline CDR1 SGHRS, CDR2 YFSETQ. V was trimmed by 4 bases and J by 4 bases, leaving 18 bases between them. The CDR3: CASSPYRERSYEQYF. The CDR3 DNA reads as TGCGCCAGCAGCCCTTACAGGGAGCGAAGTTACGAGCAGTACTTC.

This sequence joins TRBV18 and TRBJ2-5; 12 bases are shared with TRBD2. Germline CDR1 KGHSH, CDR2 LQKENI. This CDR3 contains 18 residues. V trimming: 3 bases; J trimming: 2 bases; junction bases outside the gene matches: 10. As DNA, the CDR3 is TGTGCCAGCTCACCGTGGACTAGCGGGGCAGTTATACAAGAGACCCAGTACTTC. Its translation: CASSPWTSGAVIQETQYF.

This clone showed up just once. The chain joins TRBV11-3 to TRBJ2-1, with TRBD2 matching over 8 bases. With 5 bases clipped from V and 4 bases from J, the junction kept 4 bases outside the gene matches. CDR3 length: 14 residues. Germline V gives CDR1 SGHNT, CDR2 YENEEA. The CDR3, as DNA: TGTGCCAGCAGCACCGGGAGGGGATACAATGAGCAGTTCTTC. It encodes CASSTGRGYNEQFF.

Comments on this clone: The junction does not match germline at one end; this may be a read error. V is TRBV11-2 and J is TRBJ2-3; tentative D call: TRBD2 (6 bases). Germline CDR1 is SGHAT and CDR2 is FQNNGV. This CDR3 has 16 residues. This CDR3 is CASTLEGGHSTDTQYF. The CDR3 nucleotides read TGTGCCAGCACCTTAGAGGGAGGACACAGCACAGATACGCAGTATTTT.

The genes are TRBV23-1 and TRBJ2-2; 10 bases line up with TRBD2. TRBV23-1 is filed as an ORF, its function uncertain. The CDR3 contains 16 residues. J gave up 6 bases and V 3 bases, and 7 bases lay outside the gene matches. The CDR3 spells CASSHSSLAGAGELFF. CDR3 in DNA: TGCGCCAGCAGTCATAGTTCGCTAGCGGGGGCCGGGGAGCTGTTTTTT.

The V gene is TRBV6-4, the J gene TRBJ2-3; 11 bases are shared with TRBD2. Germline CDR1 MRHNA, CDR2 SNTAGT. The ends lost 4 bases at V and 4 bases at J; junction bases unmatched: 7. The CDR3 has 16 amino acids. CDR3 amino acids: CASSGRLAGWPDTQYF. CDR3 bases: TGTGCCAGCAGTGGCAGACTAGCGGGATGGCCAGATACGCAGTATTTT.